A selection of T cell receptor beta chains follows, all from one sample in a study of T cell responses to AZD1222 COVID-19 vaccine. Clones were read by immunoSEQ multiplex PCR, and TCRdb kept only the in-frame ones, dropping some. The table includes 96,000 or so clones, 89% detected once. The material was peripheral blood, obtained on day 0 of AZD1222 vaccination. The receptors were gathered from an adult in good health. The CDR3 runs from the conserved cysteine through the conserved F or W. The D gene is left open where the match is weak. The size field is filled for only some rows; it gives once, few, many or a size class.

D gene: TRBD2
J gene: TRBJ2-4
clone size: -
V gene: TRBV19
CDR3 DNA: TGTGCCAGTAGTATACCGGGGGGGTACAAAAACATTCAGTACTTC
CDR3 protein: CASSIPGGYKNIQYF

D gene: -
J gene: TRBJ2-3
clone size: -
V gene: TRBV21-1
CDR3 DNA: TGTGCCAGCAGCACGAGGGACTCCACAGATACGCAGTATTTT
CDR3 protein: CASSTRDSTDTQYF

D gene: -
J gene: TRBJ1-1
clone size: -
V gene: TRBV27
CDR3 DNA: TGTGCCAGCAGCCCTACTCCCGGGGGGGGCACTGAAGCTTTCTTT
CDR3 protein: CASSPTPGGGTEAFF

D gene: -
J gene: TRBJ1-5
clone size: -
V gene: TRBV4-1
CDR3 DNA: TGCGCCAGCAGCCAAGAATGGGGGGACGGCAATCAGCCCCAGCATTTT
CDR3 protein: CASSQEWGDGNQPQHF

D gene: TRBD2
J gene: TRBJ2-2
clone size: -
V gene: TRBV5-1
CDR3 DNA: TGCGCCAGCAGCAGCGGAGCTAGCGGGGGCACCGGGGAGCTGTTTTTT
CDR3 protein: CASSSGASGGTGELFF

D gene: -
J gene: TRBJ1-1
clone size: -
V gene: TRBV3-1/TRBV3-2
CDR3 DNA: TGTGCCAGCAGCCAAGATCGGGCAGGGAGAACTGAAGCTTTCTTT
CDR3 protein: CASSQDRAGRTEAFF

D gene: -
J gene: TRBJ1-2
clone size: -
V gene: TRBV28
CDR3 DNA: TGTGCCAGCAGTTCCGACAGTGGCTACACCTTC
CDR3 protein: CASSSDSGYTF

D gene: TRBD2
J gene: TRBJ2-5
clone size: -
V gene: TRBV6-5
CDR3 DNA: TGTGCCAGCAACTGGGGACTAGCGGGAGAGACCCAGTACTTC
CDR3 protein: CASNWGLAGETQYF

D gene: -
J gene: TRBJ2-5
clone size: -
V gene: TRBV7-2
CDR3 DNA: TGTGCCAGCAGCCTATCCCATCGGGGGCAAGAGACCCAGTACTTC
CDR3 protein: CASSLSHRGQETQYF

D gene: -
J gene: TRBJ1-2
clone size: once
V gene: TRBV30
CDR3 DNA: TGTGCCTGGAGTGTCCAAGCTAACTATGGCTACACCTTC
CDR3 protein: CAWSVQANYGYTF

D gene: -
J gene: TRBJ1-1
clone size: -
V gene: TRBV30
CDR3 DNA: TGTGCCTGGAGCATGGCAGGGTACACTGAAGCTTTCTTT
CDR3 protein: CAWSMAGYTEAFF

D gene: -
J gene: TRBJ1-2
clone size: -
V gene: TRBV18
CDR3 DNA: TGTGCCAGCTCACGCGGCAGGACTGAGAACTATGGCTACACCTTC
CDR3 protein: CASSRGRTENYGYTF

D gene: -
J gene: TRBJ2-7
clone size: -
V gene: TRBV7-6
CDR3 DNA: TGTGCCAGCAGCTTAGCTGGCGGAACCTACGAGCAGTACTTC
CDR3 protein: CASSLAGGTYEQYF

D gene: -
J gene: TRBJ2-7
clone size: once
V gene: TRBV5-1
CDR3 DNA: TGCGCCAGCTTGGGGCCGGGGGTTCGGAACGCATCCTTCTACGAGCAGTACTTC
CDR3 protein: CASLGPGVRNASFYEQYF

D gene: TRBD1
J gene: TRBJ1-1
clone size: -
V gene: TRBV2
CDR3 DNA: TGTGCCAGCAGCGGACAGGTTGGGCACACTGAAGCTTTCTTT
CDR3 protein: CASSGQVGHTEAFF

D gene: TRBD1
J gene: TRBJ2-7
clone size: -
V gene: TRBV6-5
CDR3 DNA: TGTGCCAGCAGTTACGGGACAGGGTCTCTAGAGCAGTACTTC
CDR3 protein: CASSYGTGSLEQYF

D gene: -
J gene: TRBJ1-5
clone size: -
V gene: TRBV27
CDR3 DNA: TGTGCCAGCAGTTTATCCCATCAGCCCCAGCATTTT
CDR3 protein: CASSLSHQPQHF

D gene: -
J gene: TRBJ2-1
clone size: -
V gene: TRBV5-1
CDR3 DNA: TGCGCCAGCAGCTTGAACAGCCTAGGGCAGTTCTTC
CDR3 protein: CASSLNSLGQFF

D gene: -
J gene: TRBJ1-2
clone size: -
V gene: TRBV27
CDR3 DNA: TGTGCCAGCAGACAACCGGGGGGTGGCTACACCTTC
CDR3 protein: CASRQPGGGYTF

D gene: -
J gene: TRBJ2-3
clone size: -
V gene: TRBV19
CDR3 DNA: TGTGCCAGTAGTATATGGTCAACCCCCACAGATACGCAGTATTTT
CDR3 protein: CASSIWSTPTDTQYF

D gene: -
J gene: TRBJ1-1
clone size: -
V gene: TRBV7-2
CDR3 DNA: TGTGCCAGCAGCTTAGGTTCGGGATTGAACACTGAAGCTTTCTTT
CDR3 protein: CASSLGSGLNTEAFF

D gene: -
J gene: TRBJ1-2
clone size: once
V gene: TRBV12-3/TRBV12-4
CDR3 DNA: TGTGCCAGCAGTTGGTACTATGGCTACACCTTC
CDR3 protein: CASSWYYGYTF

D gene: -
J gene: TRBJ2-7
clone size: -
V gene: TRBV18
CDR3 DNA: TGTGCCAGCTCACCACCGGGTCTGCCCGAGCAGTACTTC
CDR3 protein: CASSPPGLPEQYF

D gene: TRBD1
J gene: TRBJ2-7
clone size: -
V gene: TRBV6-6
CDR3 DNA: TGTGCCAGCAGTCCACCTCGGACAGGATTGTCCCCCTACGAGCAGTACTTC
CDR3 protein: CASSPPRTGLSPYEQYF

D gene: TRBD2
J gene: TRBJ2-7
clone size: -
V gene: TRBV6-5
CDR3 DNA: TGTGCCAGCAGTCGGACTAGCGGCGAGCAGTACTTC
CDR3 protein: CASSRTSGEQYF

D gene: TRBD2
J gene: TRBJ2-1
clone size: -
V gene: TRBV19
CDR3 DNA: TGTGCCAGTAGTATAGATCCGACGGGGGGGCGCTACGCAAGCTCCTACAATGAGCAGTTCTTC
CDR3 protein: CASSIDPTGGRYASSYNEQFF

D gene: -
J gene: TRBJ1-1
clone size: -
V gene: TRBV3-1/TRBV3-2
CDR3 DNA: TGTGCCAGCAGCCAAGGCACCTTTACTGAAGCTTTCTTT
CDR3 protein: CASSQGTFTEAFF

D gene: TRBD2
J gene: TRBJ2-1
clone size: once
V gene: TRBV30
CDR3 DNA: TGTGCCTGGACCCAGCGGGGGGACAATGAGCAGTTCTTC
CDR3 protein: CAWTQRGDNEQFF

D gene: TRBD1
J gene: TRBJ1-5
clone size: -
V gene: TRBV10-3
CDR3 DNA: TGTGCCATCAGTGAGTCACAGGGGACTCAGCCCCAGCATTTT
CDR3 protein: CAISESQGTQPQHF

D gene: TRBD1
J gene: TRBJ1-1
clone size: -
V gene: TRBV7-3
CDR3 DNA: TGTGCCAGCAGCTCCCTAGGGACAGGGCCTGGGATGAACACTGAAGCTTTCTTT
CDR3 protein: CASSSLGTGPGMNTEAFF

D gene: -
J gene: TRBJ2-7
clone size: -
V gene: TRBV28
CDR3 DNA: TGTGCCAGCAGTTTTGTCTACAGGGCGCTCTCCTACGAGCAGTACTTC
CDR3 protein: CASSFVYRALSYEQYF

D gene: TRBD1
J gene: TRBJ1-2
clone size: -
V gene: TRBV19
CDR3 DNA: TGTGCCAGTAGCCGACCTGGGACAGGGTTTATCGGAGGCTATGGCTACACCTTC
CDR3 protein: CASSRPGTGFIGGYGYTF